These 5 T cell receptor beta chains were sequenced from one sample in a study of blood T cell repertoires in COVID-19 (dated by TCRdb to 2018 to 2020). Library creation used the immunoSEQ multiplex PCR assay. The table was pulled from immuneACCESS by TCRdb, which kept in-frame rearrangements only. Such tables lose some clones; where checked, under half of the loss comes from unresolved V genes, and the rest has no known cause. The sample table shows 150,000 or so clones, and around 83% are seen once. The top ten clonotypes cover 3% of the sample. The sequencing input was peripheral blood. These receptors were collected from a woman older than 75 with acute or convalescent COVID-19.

CDR3 protein: CASSTFRNPAQETQYF. The DNA for the CDR3 is TGTGCCAGCTCCACTTTCCGAAACCCAGCACAGGAGACCCAGTACTTC. The rearrangement joins TRBV18 to TRBJ2-5; D gene unclear. CDR3 length equals 16 residues. Trimming took off 6 bases at V and 5 bases at J, with 22 bases between the two ends. From germline, CDR1 is KGHSH and CDR2 LQKENI.

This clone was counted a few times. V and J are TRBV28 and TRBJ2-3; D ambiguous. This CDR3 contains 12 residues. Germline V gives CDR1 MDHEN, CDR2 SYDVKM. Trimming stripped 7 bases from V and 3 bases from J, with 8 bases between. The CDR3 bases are TGTGCCAGCATGGTGAGGACAGATACGCAGTATTTT. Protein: CASMVRTDTQYF.

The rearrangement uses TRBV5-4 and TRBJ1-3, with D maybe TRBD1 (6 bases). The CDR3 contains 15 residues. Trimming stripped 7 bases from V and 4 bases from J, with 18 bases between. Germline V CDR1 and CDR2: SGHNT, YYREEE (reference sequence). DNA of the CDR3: TGTGCCAGCTCTACCCCCGGGACACAAGGAAACACCATATATTTT. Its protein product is CASSTPGTQGNTIYF. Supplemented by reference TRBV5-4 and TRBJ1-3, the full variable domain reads ETGVTQSPTHLIKTRGQQVTLRCSSQSGHNTVSWYQQALGQGPQFIFQYYREEENGRGNFPPRFSGLQFPNYSSELNVNALELDDSALYLCASSTPGTQGNTIYFGEGSWLTVV.

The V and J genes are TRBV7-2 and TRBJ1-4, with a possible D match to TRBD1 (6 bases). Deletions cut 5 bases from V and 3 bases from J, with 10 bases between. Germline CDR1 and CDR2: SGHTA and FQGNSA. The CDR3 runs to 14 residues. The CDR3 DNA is TGTGCCAGCAGCCCTAACAGGGCTAATGAAAAACTGTTTTTT. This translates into CASSPNRANEKLFF.

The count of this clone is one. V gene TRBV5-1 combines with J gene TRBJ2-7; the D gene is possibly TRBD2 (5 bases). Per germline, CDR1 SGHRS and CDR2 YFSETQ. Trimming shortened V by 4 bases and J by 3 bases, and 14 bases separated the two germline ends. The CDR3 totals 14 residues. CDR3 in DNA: TGCGCCAGCAGCCCCGGGGAGATAGGCTACGAGCAGTACTTC. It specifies CASSPGEIGYEQYF.